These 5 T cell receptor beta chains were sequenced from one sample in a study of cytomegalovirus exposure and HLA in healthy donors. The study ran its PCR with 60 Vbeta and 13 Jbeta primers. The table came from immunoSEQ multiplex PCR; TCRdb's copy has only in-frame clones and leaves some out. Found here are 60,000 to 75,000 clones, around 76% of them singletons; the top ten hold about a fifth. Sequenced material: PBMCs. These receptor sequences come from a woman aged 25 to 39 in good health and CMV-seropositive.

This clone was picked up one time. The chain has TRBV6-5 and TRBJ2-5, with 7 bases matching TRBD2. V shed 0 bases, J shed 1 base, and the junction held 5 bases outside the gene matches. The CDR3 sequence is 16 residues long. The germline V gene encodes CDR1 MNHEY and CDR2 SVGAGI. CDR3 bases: TGTGCCAGCAGTTACTCGGGGGGAGGGTTCCAAGAGACCCAGTACTTC. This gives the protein CASSYSGGGFQETQYF.

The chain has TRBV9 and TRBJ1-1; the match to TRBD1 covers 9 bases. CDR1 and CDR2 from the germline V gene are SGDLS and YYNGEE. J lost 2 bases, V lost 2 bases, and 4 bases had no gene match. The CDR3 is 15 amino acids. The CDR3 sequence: CASSVGDRANTEAFF. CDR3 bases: TGTGCCAGCAGCGTTGGGGACAGGGCCAACACTGAAGCTTTCTTT.

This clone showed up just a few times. CDR3 sequence: CASSLGGWSEKLFF. The DNA of the CDR3 is TGTGCCAGCAGTTTAGGGGGCTGGAGTGAAAAACTGTTTTTT. This chain connects TRBV28 to TRBJ1-4, with D maybe TRBD1 (6 bases). The CDR3 covers 14 residues. V lost 2 bases and J lost 7, with 11 bases in between. Germline CDR1 and CDR2: MDHEN and SYDVKM.

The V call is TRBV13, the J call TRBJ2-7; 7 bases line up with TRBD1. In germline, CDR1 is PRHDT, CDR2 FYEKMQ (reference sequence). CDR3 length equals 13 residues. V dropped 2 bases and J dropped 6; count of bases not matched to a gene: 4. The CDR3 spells CASSLRDSVEQYF. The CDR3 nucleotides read TGTGCCAGCAGCTTAAGGGACAGCGTCGAGCAGTACTTC.

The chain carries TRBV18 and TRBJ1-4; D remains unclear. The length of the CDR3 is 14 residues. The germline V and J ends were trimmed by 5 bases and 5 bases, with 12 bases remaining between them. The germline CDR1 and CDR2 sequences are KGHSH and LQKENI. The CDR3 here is CASSNRGGNEKLFF. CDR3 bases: TGTGCCAGCTCAAACAGAGGAGGGAATGAAAAACTGTTTTTT.